These 16 T cell receptor beta chains share one sample of origin, sequenced in a study of blood T cell repertoires in COVID-19. Here immunoSEQ multiplex PCR was the method, and the copy in TCRdb shows in-frame clones only, minus some. This sample yields approximately 210,000 clones, of which 84% are seen a single time; less than 20% belongs to the top ten. Sequenced sample: peripheral blood. These receptors all stem from a human donor in a cohort sampled during active COVID-19.

The V call is TRBV5-1, the J call TRBJ2-5; weak D call: TRBD1 (5 bases). The CDR3 totals 16 residues. Germline V CDR1 and CDR2: SGHRS, YFSETQ. The V end was cut by 1 base, the J end by 1 base, with 14 bases between. The CDR3: CASSLLGMGPQETQYF. CDR3 DNA sequence: TGCGCCAGCAGCTTGCTGGGAATGGGGCCCCAAGAGACCCAGTACTTC.

The chain links TRBV12-3 or TRBV12-4 to TRBJ1-5; D not resolved. The CDR3 runs to 13 residues. Between the trimmed V and J ends, which lost 3 bases and 7 bases, there was a span of 10 bases. The CDR3 DNA follows: TGTGCCAGCAGTTTTTCACAGATCCAGCCCCAGCATTTT. Residues: CASSFSQIQPQHF.

The rearrangement links TRBV7-3 to TRBJ2-1; 9 positions agree with TRBD1. The germline gives CDR1 SGHTA, CDR2 FQGTGA. This CDR3 has 15 amino acids. With 5 bases clipped from V and 8 bases from J, the junction kept 10 bases outside the gene matches. CDR3 sequence: CASSPRDRDGDEQFF. The CDR3 region has the DNA TGTGCCAGCAGCCCCCGGGACAGGGATGGCGATGAGCAGTTCTTC. Full variable domain (missing parts from reference TRBV7-3 and TRBJ2-1): GAGVSQTPSNKVTEKGKYVELRCDPISGHTALYWYRQSLGQGPEFLIYFQGTGAADDSGLPNDRFFAVRPEGSVSTLKIQRTERGDSAVYLCASSPRDRDGDEQFFGPGTRLTVL.

The V call is TRBV2, the J call TRBJ1-2; the D is unclear. V was clipped by 3 bases and J by 2 bases, with 7 bases between them. The CDR3 covers 13 residues. Germline assignment: CDR1 SNHLY and CDR2 FYNNEI. CDR3: CASSEGVNYGYTF. In nucleotides, the CDR3 is TGTGCCAGCAGTGAGGGAGTAAACTATGGCTACACCTTC.

This clone was observed many times. The chain employs TRBV30 and TRBJ1-4, with unresolved D. The germline CDR1 and CDR2 sequences are GTSNPN and SVGIG (reference sequence). The CDR3 is 14 amino acids. Trimming removed 1 base at V and 8 bases at J, with 14 bases between. The CDR3: CAWSGEGYQEKLFF. CDR3 DNA sequence: TGTGCCTGGAGTGGGGAGGGATACCAAGAAAAACTGTTTTTT. Variable domain in full (rest from reference TRBV30 and TRBJ1-4): SQTIHQWPATLVQPVGSPLSLECTVEGTSNPNLYWYRQAAGRGLQLLFYSVGIGQISSEVPQNLSASRPQDRQFILSSKKLLLSDSGFYLCAWSGEGYQEKLFFGSGTQLSVL.

The V gene is TRBV5-6, the J gene TRBJ2-3, with 8 bases aligning to TRBD1. Trimming took 4 bases from V and 5 from J; bases not matched to a gene: 9. Per the germline V gene, CDR1 is SGHDT and CDR2 is YYEEEE. CDR3 length: 15 amino acids. Here the CDR3 DNA reads TGTGCCAGCAGCAAAAGGACAGGGACGATAGATACGCAGTATTTT. It codes for CASSKRTGTIDTQYF.

The chain has TRBV21-1 and TRBJ1-1; the table names TRBD1, a call not compared with the DNA. TRBV21-1 is a recognized pseudogene. The CDR3 extends over 15 amino acids. The CDR3, as DNA: TGTGCCAGCCCCGGGACAACGACGACGAACACTGAAGCTTTCTTT. Residues: CASPGTTTTNTEAFF.

The gene calls are TRBV7-8 and TRBJ2-7; the match to TRBD1 covers 9 bases. Germline values: CDR1 SGHVS, CDR2 FQNEAQ. Trimming removed 5 bases from V and 6 bases from J; junction bases left unmatched: 5. The CDR3 contains 13 residues. CDR3 nucleotide sequence: TGTGCCAGCAGCGTGGGACAGGGCGCCGAGCAGTACGTC. As protein: CASSVGQGAEQYV.

The rearrangement uses TRBV20-1 and TRBJ2-5; 7 positions agree with TRBD1. The germline V gene has CDR1 DFQATT and CDR2 SNEGSKA (reference sequence). CDR3 size: 11 residues. This CDR3 is CRDRSQETQYF. In DNA, the CDR3 is TGCAGGGACAGGAGCCAAGAGACCCAGTACTTC.

The J gene is TRBJ2-7, the V gene TRBV10-2; TRBD1 aligns across 10 bases. The trim removed 6 bases at V and 6 bases at J, leaving 8 bases unmatched. Germline-derived CDR1 and CDR2 are WSHSY and SAAADI. The CDR3 is 14 amino acids. CDR3: CASRAGTGVGEQYV. The DNA of the CDR3 is TGCGCCAGCAGGGCCGGGACAGGGGTGGGCGAGCAGTACGTC.

The genes are TRBV28 and TRBJ1-6, with unresolved D. The CDR3 is made up of 12 amino acids. With 8 bases removed from V and 8 bases from J, the gap between germline ends came to 10 bases. CDR1 MDHEN and CDR2 SYDVKM come from the germline V gene. The CDR3 here is CASGPPYSPLHF. The CDR3 region has the DNA TGTGCCAGCGGGCCACCGTATTCACCCCTCCACTTT. The full variable domain, completed using reference TRBV28 and TRBJ1-6, is DVKVTQSSRYLVKRTGEKVFLECVQDMDHENMFWYRQDPGLGLRLIYFSYDVKMKEKGDIPEGYSVSREKKERFSLILESASTNQTSMYLCASGPPYSPLHFGNGTRLTVT.

This clone was observed a few times. The CDR3 loop is CASSVTENGELFF. The CDR3 DNA reads TGTGCCAGCAGCGTGACTGAGAACGGGGAGCTGTTTTTT. J is TRBJ2-2 and V is TRBV7-9; D gene ambiguous. Between the trimmed V and J ends, which lost 5 bases and 7 bases, there was a span of 11 bases. Germline V gene sequence: CDR1 SEHNR, CDR2 FQNEAQ (reference sequence). The CDR3 spans 13 residues.

The chain has TRBV5-1 and TRBJ2-2, with D possibly matching TRBD2 (7 bases). The CDR3 totals 14 residues. V gave up 4 bases and J gave up 6 bases, with 13 bases separating them. Looked up from germline, CDR1 is SGHRS and CDR2 is YFSETQ. CDR3 residues: CASSRRGPPGELFF. The CDR3 coding sequence is TGCGCCAGCAGCCGGCGGGGGCCCCCCGGGGAGCTGTTTTTT.

This chain joins TRBV3-1 (or the pseudogene TRBV3-2) and TRBJ1-1; perhaps TRBD1 as D (5 bases). V lost 0 bases and J lost 4, with 6 bases in between. Looked up from germline, CDR1 is LGHDT and CDR2 is YNNKEL (reference sequence). The CDR3 totals 13 residues. The CDR3 nucleotides are TGTGCCAGCAGCCAAGATCAGGGCACTGAAGCTTTCTTT. Amino acid sequence: CASSQDQGTEAFF.

Only a few counts were recorded for this clone. The gene calls are TRBV6-1 and TRBJ2-5; 9 bases align to TRBD1. The CDR3 consists of 16 residues. The ends lost 4 bases at V and 5 bases at J; junction bases unmatched: 11. Germline V CDR1 and CDR2: MNHNS, SASEGT. Here the CDR3 DNA reads TGTGCCAGCAGTGGGGCGGGGACAGGGTTGTATGAGACCCAGTACTTC. Its protein is CASSGAGTGLYETQYF.

V usage is TRBV12-3 or TRBV12-4 and J usage is TRBJ1-1; D is perhaps TRBD1 (6 bases). The length of the CDR3 is 12 residues. V lost 5 bases to trimming and J lost 8 bases, with 12 bases between them. CDR3 loop: CASSGGYREAFF. The CDR3 DNA reads TGTGCCAGCAGTGGGGGCTACAGGGAAGCTTTCTTT.